This entry features one T cell receptor beta chain sequence. The data derive from a study of blood T cell repertoires in COVID-19. Whole-study context: COVID-19 samples, acute and convalescent, were from the United States, Italy and Spain. Sources were T cells, B-cell-depleted T cells, or PBMCs; the material itself was cDNA or gDNA.

Sequenced by immunoSEQ multiplex PCR; TCRdb stores in-frame clones only, minus some. Of approximately 390,000 clones in the sample, 90% were seen once. Germline values: CDR1 SGHKS, CDR2 YYEKEE (reference sequence). V was shortened by 5 bases and J by 1 base, with 16 bases between the two germline ends. There are 15 residues in the CDR3. The sample consisted of peripheral blood. This sequence was found in a man younger than 35 with active or convalescent COVID-19. The gene calls are TRBV5-5 and TRBJ2-7; a weak D match, TRBD2 (6 bases). The CDR3 nucleotides read TGTGCCAGCAGTCGCGGGACCACCATTTCCTACGAGCAGTACTTC. This sequence encodes CASSRGTTISYEQYF.